Below, 19 T cell receptor beta chains from the same sample are listed, as sequenced in a study of regulatory T cells in long-lasting Graves disease. Indicated time point: newly diagnosed GD, antithyroid drugs for less than 3 months. The TCR library was made from RNA extracted from PBMCs. According to the study, TCR beta libraries were built with iRepertoire HTBI primers and CDR3-region Arm-PCR. MiXCR, run by TCRdb on the multiplex PCR reads, gives a single entry per CDR3 protein. The data show hundreds of thousands of distinct CDR3 sequences, with 15% to 19% seen just once and about 24% held by the top ten. Specimen: peripheral blood mononuclear cells (PBMCs), collected at new diagnosis, from a patient treated with antithyroid drugs. These receptors were collected from a female donor with Graves disease.

The V gene is TRBV6-5, the J gene TRBJ1-5; unclear D gene. The CDR3 is made up of 15 amino acids. Trimming stripped 0 bases from V and 2 bases from J, with 8 bases between. The germline V gene encodes CDR1 MNHEY and CDR2 SVGAGI. CDR3 protein: CASSYSVIGNQPQHF. The CDR3 DNA reads TGTGCCAGCAGTTACTCGGTCATAGGCAATCAGCCCCAGCATTTT.

This clonotype was counted at least ten times. The J gene is TRBJ2-7, the V gene TRBV13; TRBD2 matches at 8 bases. The germline gives CDR1 PRHDT, CDR2 FYEKMQ (reference sequence). This CDR3 has 15 residues. V was pared by 6 bases and J by 0 bases, with 7 bases of the junction left unmatched. The CDR3 sequence: CASSLRLAYSYEQYF. DNA for the CDR3: TGTGCCAGCAGTCTAAGACTAGCGTACTCCTACGAGCAGTACTTC.

The chain's CDR3 is CASSQGVSGAERGTQYF. The CDR3 DNA sequence: TGTGCCAGCAGCCAAGGGGTTTCCGGGGCCGAGCGGGGGACCCAGTACTTC. The rearrangement uses TRBV14 and TRBJ2-5; 7 positions match TRBD2. The CDR3 length is 17 residues. Germline V gene data show CDR1 as SGHDN and CDR2 as FVKESK. Unmatched junction bases numbered 15, after V lost 1 base and J lost 7 bases. The full variable domain, its missing parts supplied by reference TRBV14 and TRBJ2-5, is EAGVTQFPSHSVIEKGQTVTLRCDPISGHDNLYWYRRVMGKEIKFLLHFVKESKQDESGMPNNRFLAERTGGTYSTLKVQPAELEDSGVYFCASSQGVSGAERGTQYFGPGTRLLVL.

This clonotype appeared many times. V is TRBV7-9 and J is TRBJ1-2; D not resolved. V gave up 1 base and J gave up 6 bases, with 12 bases separating them. There are 14 residues in the CDR3. CDR1 is SEHNR and CDR2 is FQNEAQ in the germline V gene (reference sequence). The CDR3 spells CASSLGPARDGYTF. The CDR3 region has the DNA TGTGCCAGCAGCTTAGGCCCCGCAAGGGATGGCTACACCTTC.

This clonotype has ten or more counts. The rearrangement uses TRBV3-1 and TRBJ2-3; D is ambiguous. Trimming removed 1 base from V and 6 bases from J, with 11 bases in between. The germline V gene has CDR1 LGHDT and CDR2 YNNKEL (reference sequence). The CDR3 is 14 amino acids. The CDR3 region is CASSQVQHTDTQYF. The CDR3 DNA follows: TGTGCCAGCAGCCAAGTTCAACATACGGATACGCAGTATTTT.

To note about this clonotype: A far larger clone is one base from this, pointing to a likely read error. The V gene is TRBV10-3, the J gene TRBJ2-3; D is undetermined. The CDR3 sequence is 14 residues long. Deletions cut 3 bases from V and 3 bases from J, with 10 bases between. Germline CDR1 reads ENHRY; CDR2 reads SYGVKD. The CDR3 is CAISDSRITDTQYF. Written as DNA, the CDR3 is TGTGCCATCAGTGATAGCCGGATTACAGATACGCAGTATTTT.

This clonotype was seen at least ten times. J is TRBJ1-1 and V is TRBV6-2 or TRBV6-3; 7 bases align to TRBD1. This CDR3 spans 13 amino acids. V shed 6 bases, J shed 4 bases, and the junction held 5 bases outside the gene matches. The germline gives CDR1 MNHEY, CDR2 SVGEGT. The CDR3, as DNA: TGTGCCAGCAGAGTACAGGGGTTCACTGAAGCTTTCTTT. This gives the protein CASRVQGFTEAFF.

This clonotype has a count of ten or more. This chain joins TRBV4-3 and TRBJ2-3, with 12 bases identical to TRBD2. J gave up 2 bases and V 0 bases, and 9 bases lay outside the gene matches. CDR1 and CDR2 (germline): LGHNA, YSLEER. The CDR3 is made up of 19 amino acids. The CDR3 sequence: CASSQDGVLAGGFTDTQYF. Here the CDR3 DNA reads TGCGCCAGCAGCCAAGATGGGGTGCTAGCGGGAGGGTTCACAGATACGCAGTATTTT.

Notes on this clonotype: The junction shows a germline mismatch at one end, possibly a read error. Here the CDR3 reads CASTPDGNTEAFF. CDR3 sequence (DNA): TGTGCCAGCACACCGGACGGGAACACTGAAGCTTTCTTT. The genes are TRBV18 and TRBJ1-1; D gene ambiguous. CDR3 length: 13 amino acids. Per the germline V gene, CDR1 is KGHSH and CDR2 is LQKENI.

This clonotype was detected ten times or more. This chain joins TRBV6-1 and TRBJ1-1; no definite D call. Germline V gives CDR1 MNHNS, CDR2 SASEGT. This CDR3 contains 15 residues. Trimming took off 1 base at V and 0 bases at J, with 9 bases between the two ends. The CDR3 spells CASSEGVTMNTEAFF. CDR3 nucleotide sequence: TGTGCCAGCAGTGAAGGGGTGACGATGAACACTGAAGCTTTCTTT.

This clonotype was observed at least ten times. The J gene is TRBJ1-5, the V gene TRBV27; D may be TRBD1 (5 bases). The V end lost 5 bases, the J end lost 7 bases, and 12 bases lay between the germline ends. Germline lookup yields CDR1 MNHEY and CDR2 SMNVEV (reference sequence). The CDR3 has 13 amino acids. The CDR3 bases are TGTGCCAGCAGTACCCGGGGGGGACAGCCCCAGCATTTT. Protein product: CASSTRGGQPQHF.

The table lists this clonotype with many counts. The V gene is TRBV6-1, the J gene TRBJ2-3; 10 bases line up with TRBD2. The J segment lost 5 bases and the V segment lost 6 bases, leaving 11 bases of the junction unmatched. This CDR3 spans 16 amino acids. Germline-derived CDR1 and CDR2 are MNHNS and SASEGT. The CDR3 DNA follows: TGTGCCAGCAGGAGTAAAGGGGCTAGCGGGGGAGATACGCAGTATTTT. It encodes CASRSKGASGGDTQYF.

This clonotype was detected a few times. This may be a read error: a much more frequent sequence differs by one nucleotide. The chain couples TRBV7-9 to TRBJ2-7; weak D call: TRBD1 (6 bases). CDR3 length equals 15 residues. Germline loops: CDR1 SEHNR, CDR2 FQNEAQ (reference sequence). The CDR3 loop is CASSAGQKDSYEPYF. In DNA form, the CDR3 reads TGTGCCAGCAGCGCCGGACAGAAGGACTCCTACGAGCCGTACTTC.

This clonotype was found many times. The chain combines TRBV12-3 or TRBV12-4 with TRBJ2-1; no clear D. Trimming stripped 2 bases from V and 5 bases from J, with 7 bases between. CDR3 size: 13 residues. The CDR3 reads CASSLITDNEQFF. The CDR3, as DNA: TGTGCCAGCAGTTTAATAACAGACAATGAGCAGTTCTTC.

This clonotype came up many times. This rearrangement joins TRBV7-9 to TRBJ2-7; D is unresolved. The germline V gene encodes CDR1 SEHNR and CDR2 FQNEAQ (reference sequence). The CDR3 is 11 residues long. Trimming pared 6 bases from V and 3 bases from J, leaving 6 bases between. CDR3 sequence reads: CASSISYEQYF. The CDR3 nucleotides read TGTGCCAGCAGTATCAGCTACGAGCAGTACTTC.

The table lists this clonotype with many counts. V and J are TRBV6-1 and TRBJ1-4; tentative D call: TRBD1 (5 bases). Germline loops: CDR1 MNHNS, CDR2 SASEGT. V was pared by 7 bases and J by 5 bases, with 11 bases between. The CDR3 runs 13 residues. In DNA form, the CDR3 reads TGTGCCAGCAACGGGGACGTCAATGAAAAACTGTTTTTT. The encoded protein is CASNGDVNEKLFF.

The table lists this clonotype with many counts. This sequence joins TRBV9 and TRBJ2-1; 14 bases are a match to TRBD2. Looked up from germline, CDR1 is SGDLS and CDR2 is YYNGEE. J lost 6 bases, V lost 5 bases, and 1 base had no gene match. The CDR3 runs 14 residues. The CDR3 loop reads CASSGTSGGNEQFF. CDR3 coding DNA: TGTGCCAGCAGTGGGACTAGCGGGGGCAATGAGCAGTTCTTC.

This clonotype was detected a few times. The chain joins TRBV4-1 to TRBJ2-5; TRBD1 might be the D (5 bases). The CDR3 is 15 amino acids. In germline, CDR1 is MGHRA, CDR2 YSYEKL. Trimming took off 0 bases at V and 1 base at J, with 9 bases between the two ends. DNA for the CDR3: TGCGCCAGCAGCCAAGATGACAGAGGCCAAGAGACCCAGTACTTC. Protein: CASSQDDRGQETQYF.

This clonotype was counted a few times. A much larger clone lies a single base off, so this may be a read error. The chain carries TRBV3-1 and TRBJ2-2; TRBD2 might be the D (6 bases). Germline CDR1 and CDR2: LGHDT and YNNKEL (reference sequence). CDR3 length: 16 residues. In DNA, the CDR3 is TGTGCCAGCAGCCAAGATCAGCCTAGCGCTGGCGGGGAGCTGTCTTTT. This codes for CASSQDQPSAGGELSF. Full variable domain (outside the CDR3, taken from reference TRBV3-1 and TRBJ2-2): DTAVSQTPKYLVTQMGNDKSIKCEQNLGHDTMYWYKQDSKKFLKIMFSYNNKELIINETVPNRFSPKSPDKAHLNLHINSLELGDSAVYFCASSQDQPSAGGELSFGEGSRLTVL.